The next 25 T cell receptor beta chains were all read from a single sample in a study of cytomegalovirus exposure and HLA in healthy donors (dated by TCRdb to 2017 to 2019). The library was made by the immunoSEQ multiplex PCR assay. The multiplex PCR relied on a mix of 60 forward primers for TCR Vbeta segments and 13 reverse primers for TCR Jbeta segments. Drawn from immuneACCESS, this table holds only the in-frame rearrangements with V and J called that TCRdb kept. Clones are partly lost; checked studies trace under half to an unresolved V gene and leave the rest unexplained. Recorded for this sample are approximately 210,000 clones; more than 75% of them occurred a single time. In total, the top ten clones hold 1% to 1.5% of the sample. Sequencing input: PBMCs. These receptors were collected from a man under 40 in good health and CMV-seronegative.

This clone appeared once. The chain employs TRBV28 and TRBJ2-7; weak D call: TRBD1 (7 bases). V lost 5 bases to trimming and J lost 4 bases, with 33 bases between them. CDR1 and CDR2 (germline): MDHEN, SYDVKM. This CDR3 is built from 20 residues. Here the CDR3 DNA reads TGTGCCAGCAGTCCCACCTCCAGGGGGGCAGGTCGGGTCTACAGGTACGAGCAGTACTTC. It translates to CASSPTSRGAGRVYRYEQYF.

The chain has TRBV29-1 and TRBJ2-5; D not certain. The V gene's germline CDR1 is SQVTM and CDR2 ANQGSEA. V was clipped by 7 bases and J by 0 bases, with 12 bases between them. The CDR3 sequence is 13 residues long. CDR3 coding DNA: TGCAGCGCTGGTGGCGGAGACCAAGAGACCCAGTACTTC. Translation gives CSAGGGDQETQYF.

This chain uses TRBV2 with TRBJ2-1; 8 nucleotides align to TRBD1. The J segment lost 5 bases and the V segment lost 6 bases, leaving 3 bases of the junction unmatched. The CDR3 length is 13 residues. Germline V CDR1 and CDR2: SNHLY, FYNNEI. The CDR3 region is CASRETGDNEQFF. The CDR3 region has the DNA TGTGCCAGCAGAGAGACAGGGGACAATGAGCAGTTCTTC.

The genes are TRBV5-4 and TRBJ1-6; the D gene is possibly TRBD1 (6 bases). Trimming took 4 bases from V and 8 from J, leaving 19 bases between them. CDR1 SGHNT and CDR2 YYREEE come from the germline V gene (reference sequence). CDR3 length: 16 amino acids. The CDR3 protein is CASSPPQGHQDSPLHF. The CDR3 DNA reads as TGTGCCAGCAGCCCCCCACAGGGCCACCAGGATTCACCCCTCCACTTT.

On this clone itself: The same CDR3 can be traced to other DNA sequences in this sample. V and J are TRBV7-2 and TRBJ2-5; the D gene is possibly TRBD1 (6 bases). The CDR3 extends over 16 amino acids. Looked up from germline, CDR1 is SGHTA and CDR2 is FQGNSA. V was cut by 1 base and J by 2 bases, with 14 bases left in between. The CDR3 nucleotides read TGTGCCAGCAGCTTAGGCCGTTATGGACAGCAAGAGACCCAGTACTTC. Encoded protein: CASSLGRYGQQETQYF.

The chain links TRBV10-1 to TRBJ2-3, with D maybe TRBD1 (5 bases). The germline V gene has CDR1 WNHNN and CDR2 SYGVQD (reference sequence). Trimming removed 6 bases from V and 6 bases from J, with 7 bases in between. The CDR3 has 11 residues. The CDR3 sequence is CASSPGDTQYF. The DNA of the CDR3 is TGCGCCAGCAGCCCAGGGGATACGCAGTATTTT.

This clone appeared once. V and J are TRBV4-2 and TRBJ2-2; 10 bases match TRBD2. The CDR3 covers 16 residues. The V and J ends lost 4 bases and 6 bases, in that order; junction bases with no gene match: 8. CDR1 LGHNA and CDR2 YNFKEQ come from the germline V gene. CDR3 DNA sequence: TGTGCCAGCAGCCCGAGAGGGACTAGCGCCCCCGGGGAGCTGTTTTTT. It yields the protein CASSPRGTSAPGELFF.

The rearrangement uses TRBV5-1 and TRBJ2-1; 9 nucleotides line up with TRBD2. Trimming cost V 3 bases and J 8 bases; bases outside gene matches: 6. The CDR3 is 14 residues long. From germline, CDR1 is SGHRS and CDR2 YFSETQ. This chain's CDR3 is CASSSGTSTYEQFF. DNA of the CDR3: TGCGCCAGCAGCTCCGGGACTAGCACTTATGAGCAGTTCTTC.

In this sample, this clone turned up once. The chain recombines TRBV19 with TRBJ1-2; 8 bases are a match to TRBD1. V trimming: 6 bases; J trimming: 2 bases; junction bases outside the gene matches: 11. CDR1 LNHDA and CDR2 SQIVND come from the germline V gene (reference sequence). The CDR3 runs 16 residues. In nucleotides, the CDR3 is TGTGCCAGTAGCCCGAAAGGGACAGGTCGAAACTATGGCTACACCTTC. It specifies CASSPKGTGRNYGYTF.

The CDR3 bases are TGTGCCAGCAGCGTAGTGGGGTTGACAGGGACCACAGATACGCAGTATTTT. It codes for CASSVVGLTGTTDTQYF. The chain joins TRBV9 to TRBJ2-3; 7 bases are a match to TRBD1. Losses at the gene ends were 0 bases for V and 2 bases for J; bases not matched to a gene: 9. The CDR3 has 17 amino acids. The germline V gene encodes CDR1 SGDLS and CDR2 YYNGEE.

CDR3: CASSSRQANEKLFF. DNA for the CDR3: TGTGCCAGCAGCTCAAGACAGGCGAATGAAAAACTGTTTTTT. This chain joins TRBV5-4 and TRBJ1-4, with a weak D call TRBD1 (6 bases). The CDR3 spans 14 residues. The germline V gene encodes CDR1 SGHNT and CDR2 YYREEE (reference sequence). V lost 3 bases and J lost 5, with 11 bases in between.

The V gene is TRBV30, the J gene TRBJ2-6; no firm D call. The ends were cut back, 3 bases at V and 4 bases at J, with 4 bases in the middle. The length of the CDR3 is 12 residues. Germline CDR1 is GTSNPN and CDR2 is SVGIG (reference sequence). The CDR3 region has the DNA TGTGCCTGGAGCTCCGGGGCCAACGTCCTGACTTTC. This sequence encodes CAWSSGANVLTF. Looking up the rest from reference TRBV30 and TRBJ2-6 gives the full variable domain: SQTIHQWPATLVQPVGSPLSLECTVEGTSNPNLYWYRQAAGRGLQLLFYSVGIGQISSEVPQNLSASRPQDRQFILSSKKLLLSDSGFYLCAWSSGANVLTFGAGSRLTVL.

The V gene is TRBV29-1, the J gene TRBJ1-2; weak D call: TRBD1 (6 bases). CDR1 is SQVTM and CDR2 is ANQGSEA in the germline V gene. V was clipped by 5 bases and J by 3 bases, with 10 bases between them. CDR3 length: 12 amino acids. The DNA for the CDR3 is TGCAGCGTTTCGCCAGGGGACTATGGCTACACCTTC. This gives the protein CSVSPGDYGYTF.

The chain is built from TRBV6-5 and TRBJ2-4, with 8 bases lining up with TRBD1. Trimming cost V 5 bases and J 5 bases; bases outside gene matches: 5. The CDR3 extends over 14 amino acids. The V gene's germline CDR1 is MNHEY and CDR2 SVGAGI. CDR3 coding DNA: TGTGCCAGCAGTACTGGACAGGGAGAAAACATTCAGTACTTC. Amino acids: CASSTGQGENIQYF.

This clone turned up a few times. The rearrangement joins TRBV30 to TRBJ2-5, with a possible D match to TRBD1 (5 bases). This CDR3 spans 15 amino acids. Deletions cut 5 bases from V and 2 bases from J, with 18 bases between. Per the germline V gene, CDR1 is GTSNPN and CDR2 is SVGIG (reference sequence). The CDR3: CAWGVTDIPQETQYF. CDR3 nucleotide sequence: TGTGCCTGGGGCGTGACAGATATACCTCAAGAGACCCAGTACTTC.

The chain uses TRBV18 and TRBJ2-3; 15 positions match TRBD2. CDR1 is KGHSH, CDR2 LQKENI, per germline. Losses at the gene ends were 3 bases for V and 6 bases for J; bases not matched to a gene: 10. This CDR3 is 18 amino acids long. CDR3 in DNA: TGTGCCAGCTCACCCCGGACTAGCGGGGGGGCATTCGCCGATACGCAGTATTTT. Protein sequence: CASSPRTSGGAFADTQYF.

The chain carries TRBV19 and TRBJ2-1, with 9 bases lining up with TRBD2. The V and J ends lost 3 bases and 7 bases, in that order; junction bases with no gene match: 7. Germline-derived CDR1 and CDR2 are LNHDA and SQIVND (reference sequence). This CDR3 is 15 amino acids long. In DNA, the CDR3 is TGTGCCAGTAGTATTGGAGCGGGGGGCTGGAATGAGCAGTTCTTC. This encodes CASSIGAGGWNEQFF.

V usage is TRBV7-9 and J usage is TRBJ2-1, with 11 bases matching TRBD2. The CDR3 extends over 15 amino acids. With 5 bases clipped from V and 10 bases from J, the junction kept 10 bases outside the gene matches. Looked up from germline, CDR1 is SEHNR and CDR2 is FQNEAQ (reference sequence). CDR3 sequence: CASSHLSGGAGEQFF. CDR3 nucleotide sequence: TGTGCCAGCAGCCACCTTAGCGGGGGGGCCGGGGAGCAGTTCTTC.

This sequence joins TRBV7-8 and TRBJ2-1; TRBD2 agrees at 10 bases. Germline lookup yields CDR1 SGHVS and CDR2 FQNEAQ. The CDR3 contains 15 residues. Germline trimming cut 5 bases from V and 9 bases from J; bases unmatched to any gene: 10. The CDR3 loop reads CASSPTGIAGGEQFF. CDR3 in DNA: TGTGCCAGCAGCCCTACCGGGATAGCGGGGGGTGAGCAGTTCTTC.

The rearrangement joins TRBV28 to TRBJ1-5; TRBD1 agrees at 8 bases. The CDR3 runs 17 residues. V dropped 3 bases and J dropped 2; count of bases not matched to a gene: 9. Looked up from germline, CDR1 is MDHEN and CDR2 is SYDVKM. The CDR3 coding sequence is TGTGCCAGCAGTTTCGGAGCCGGGACAGGCCGCAATCAGCCCCAGCATTTT. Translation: CASSFGAGTGRNQPQHF.

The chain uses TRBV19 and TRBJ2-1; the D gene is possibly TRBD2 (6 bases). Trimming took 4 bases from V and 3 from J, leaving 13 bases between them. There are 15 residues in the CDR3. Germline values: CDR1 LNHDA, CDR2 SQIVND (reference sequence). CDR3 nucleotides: TGTGCCAGTAGTACCCAGGAGGGTCTCTACAATGAGCAGTTCTTC. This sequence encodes CASSTQEGLYNEQFF.

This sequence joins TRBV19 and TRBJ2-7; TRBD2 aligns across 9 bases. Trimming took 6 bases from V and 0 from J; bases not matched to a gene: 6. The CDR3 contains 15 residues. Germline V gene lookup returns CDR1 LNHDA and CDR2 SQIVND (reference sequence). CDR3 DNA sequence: TGTGCCAGTAGCCTTAGCGGGGGATTCTCCTACGAGCAGTACTTC. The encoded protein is CASSLSGGFSYEQYF.

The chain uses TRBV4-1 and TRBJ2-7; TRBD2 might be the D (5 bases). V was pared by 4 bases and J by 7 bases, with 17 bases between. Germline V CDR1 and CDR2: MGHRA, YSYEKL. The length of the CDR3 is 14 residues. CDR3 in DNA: TGCGCCAGCAGCCGTCCCGGTGCGACGGGGGAGCAGTACTTC. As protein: CASSRPGATGEQYF.

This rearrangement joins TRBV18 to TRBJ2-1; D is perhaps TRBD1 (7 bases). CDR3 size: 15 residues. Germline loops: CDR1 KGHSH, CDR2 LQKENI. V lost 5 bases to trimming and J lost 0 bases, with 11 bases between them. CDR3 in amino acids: CASSTQGGSYNEQFF. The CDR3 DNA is TGTGCCAGCTCAACGCAGGGGGGCTCCTACAATGAGCAGTTCTTC.

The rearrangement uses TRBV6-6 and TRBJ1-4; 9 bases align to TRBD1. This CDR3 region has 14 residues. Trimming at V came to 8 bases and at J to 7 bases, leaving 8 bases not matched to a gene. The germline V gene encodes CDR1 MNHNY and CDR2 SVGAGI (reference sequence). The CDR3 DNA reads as TGTGCCAGCCACGAACAGGGGGCGGGTGAAAAACTGTTTTTT. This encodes CASHEQGAGEKLFF.